The 25 T cell receptor beta chains reported below all come from one sample, sequenced in a study of graft-versus-host responses after intestinal transplantation (dated by TCRdb to about 2021). Which antigens these TCRs recognize remains unknown. The receptor library was made with the immunoSEQ multiplex PCR assay. In its TCRdb copy, this immuneACCESS table keeps in-frame sequences only and misses some clones. Where compared with another copy, unresolved V genes explain less than half of these, and the others have no known cause. The table for this sample lists about 71,000 clones; 90% of them were counted only once. The top ten clonotypes cover about 1.3% of the sample. The time point label for this specimen denotes: cells obtained before transplantation from donor or recipient. The material sequenced was unstimulated CD8+ T cells sorted from spleen or lymph node cells, taken before intestinal transplant. These receptors were taken from a human donor who received an intestinal transplant.

J is TRBJ2-1 and V is TRBV9, with a tentative D call TRBD1 (7 bases). From germline, CDR1 is SGDLS and CDR2 YYNGEE. The CDR3 runs 15 residues. V lost 2 bases and J 4 bases, leaving 13 bases between the germline ends. The CDR3 reads CASSVQGGRYNEQFF. Here the CDR3 DNA reads TGTGCCAGCAGCGTTCAGGGGGGAAGGTACAATGAGCAGTTCTTC.

The chain combines TRBV29-1 with TRBJ2-7, with TRBD1 matching 8 bases. Germline V gene lookup returns CDR1 SQVTM and CDR2 ANQGSEA. V was pared by 8 bases and J by 6 bases, with 12 bases of the junction left unmatched. The CDR3 loop spans 13 amino acids. This chain's CDR3 is CSSSGTGLGEQYF. The CDR3 region has the DNA TGCAGCTCCTCCGGGACAGGTCTAGGCGAGCAGTACTTC.

The gene calls are TRBV5-4 and TRBJ1-1, with D possibly TRBD1 on 6 matching bases. The ends were cut back, 4 bases at V and 1 base at J, with 8 bases in the middle. The CDR3 sequence is 13 residues long. The germline CDR1 and CDR2 sequences are SGHNT and YYREEE (reference sequence). The CDR3 loop reads CASSPGQNTEAFF. CDR3 DNA sequence: TGTGCCAGCAGCCCGGGACAGAACACTGAAGCTTTCTTT. Based on the CDR3 plus reference TRBV5-4 and TRBJ1-1, the full variable domain is ETGVTQSPTHLIKTRGQQVTLRCSSQSGHNTVSWYQQALGQGPQFIFQYYREEENGRGNFPPRFSGLQFPNYSSELNVNALELDDSALYLCASSPGQNTEAFFGQGTRLTVV.

The V and J genes are TRBV2 and TRBJ2-7, with 9 bases lining up with TRBD2. Trimming at V came to 2 bases and at J to 3 bases, leaving 5 bases not matched to a gene. CDR3 length equals 15 residues. CDR1 and CDR2 from the germline V gene are SNHLY and FYNNEI. CDR3 amino acids: CASSEPAGGHYEQYF. The CDR3 region has the DNA TGTGCCAGCAGTGAACCCGCGGGGGGGCACTACGAGCAGTACTTC.

The CDR3 DNA is TGCAGCGTTGAGCCCATCATCCCCGAGGAAACTGAGACCCAGTACTTC. This encodes CSVEPIIPEETETQYF. The chain uses TRBV29-1 and TRBJ2-5; D not resolved. Germline V gives CDR1 SQVTM, CDR2 ANQGSEA. Trimming took off 3 bases at V and 5 bases at J, with 22 bases between the two ends. The CDR3 spans 16 residues.

V usage is TRBV9 and J usage is TRBJ2-1; D may be TRBD2 (5 bases). This CDR3 has 14 amino acids. Trimming pared 1 base from V and 5 bases from J, leaving 10 bases between. In germline, CDR1 is SGDLS, CDR2 YYNGEE. CDR3: CASSVLGDNNEQFF. Written as DNA, the CDR3 is TGTGCCAGCAGCGTATTGGGAGACAACAATGAGCAGTTCTTC.

This sequence joins TRBV18 and TRBJ1-2, with 8 bases aligning to TRBD1. The V gene's germline CDR1 is KGHSH and CDR2 LQKENI. V shed 3 bases and J 8 bases; nucleotides not matched to a gene: 8. The CDR3 has 14 amino acids. The DNA for the CDR3 is TGTGCCAGCTCACCCAGGGGACAGGTCGAAGGCTACACCTTC. It codes for CASSPRGQVEGYTF.

With regard to this clone: This CDR3 is also generated by other DNA sequences in the sample. This sequence joins TRBV9 and TRBJ2-1; 8 bases match TRBD2. V lost 2 bases to trimming and J lost 2 bases; unmatched junction nucleotides: 3. The CDR3 extends over 15 amino acids. Per germline, CDR1 SGDLS and CDR2 YYNGEE. In nucleotides, the CDR3 is TGTGCCAGCAGCGTCGGCGGGGGGACCTACAATGAGCAGTTCTTC. Residues: CASSVGGGTYNEQFF.

This chain connects TRBV11-2 to TRBJ2-7, with 9 bases matching TRBD1. This CDR3 contains 14 residues. The trim removed 3 bases at V and 5 bases at J, leaving 5 bases unmatched. Germline V CDR1 and CDR2: SGHAT, FQNNGV. The CDR3, as DNA: TGTGCCAGCAGCTTGGAGGACAGGGGTGACGAGCAGTACTTC. Amino acid sequence: CASSLEDRGDEQYF.

The chain has TRBV10-3 and TRBJ1-1; a weak D match, TRBD1 (5 bases). Germline lookup yields CDR1 ENHRY and CDR2 SYGVKD. CDR3 length: 16 residues. Trimming removed 2 bases at V and 0 bases at J, with 13 bases between. DNA for the CDR3: TGTGCCATCAGTGAGCCGGCAGGGAAGGTGAACACTGAAGCTTTCTTT. Amino acid sequence: CAISEPAGKVNTEAFF.

A word on this clone: Other nucleotide sequences in the sample specify the same CDR3. This chain joins TRBV9 and TRBJ1-5; D remains unclear. The CDR3 length is 14 residues. Germline V gene lookup returns CDR1 SGDLS and CDR2 YYNGEE. V lost 3 bases and J 1 base, leaving 8 bases between the germline ends. The CDR3 nucleotides are TGTGCCAGCAGCGGTGGAGACAGCAATCAGCCCCAGCATTTT. Translation: CASSGGDSNQPQHF.

V gene TRBV7-9 combines with J gene TRBJ1-3; D might be TRBD1 (5 bases). Germline lookup yields CDR1 SEHNR and CDR2 FQNEAQ (reference sequence). CDR3 length: 13 residues. V was clipped by 5 bases and J by 6 bases, with 11 bases between them. The CDR3 region is CASSRGGENTIYF. CDR3 DNA: TGTGCCAGCAGCCGCGGGGGGGAAAACACCATATATTTT.

The chain has TRBV7-8 and TRBJ2-7, with 11 bases matching TRBD2. CDR3 length: 14 residues. J lost 4 bases, V lost 4 bases, and 3 bases had no gene match. Germline V CDR1 and CDR2: SGHVS, FQNEAQ. CDR3 nucleotides: TGTGCCAGCAGCTCCGGGACTAGCGGATACGAGCAGTACTTC. Translating it yields CASSSGTSGYEQYF.

The chain couples TRBV2 to TRBJ2-7; tentative D call: TRBD1 (6 bases). Germline V gene data show CDR1 as SNHLY and CDR2 as FYNNEI. V lost 6 bases, J lost 1 base, and 10 bases lay in between. This CDR3 has 13 residues. The CDR3 DNA is TGTGCCAGCAGCCTAGGGGGTTCCTACGAGCAGTACTTC. It encodes CASSLGGSYEQYF.

The chain employs TRBV13 and TRBJ1-6; the D is unclear. The CDR3 consists of 17 residues. V was shortened by 1 base and J by 1 base, with 11 bases between the two germline ends. Germline CDR1 reads PRHDT; CDR2 reads FYEKMQ (reference sequence). Here the CDR3 reads CASSLASGSSYNSPLHF. The CDR3 DNA reads as TGTGCCAGCAGCTTAGCTTCCGGTAGTTCCTATAATTCACCCCTCCACTTT.

The J gene is TRBJ1-1, the V gene TRBV6-1; 7 nucleotides line up with TRBD1. Germline lookup yields CDR1 MNHNS and CDR2 SASEGT. The CDR3 runs to 16 residues. J was trimmed by 5 bases and V by 4 bases; bases with no gene match: 13. CDR3 loop: CASSVSYPGQPTEAFF. As DNA, the CDR3 is TGTGCCAGCAGTGTTTCATATCCGGGACAGCCTACTGAAGCTTTCTTT.

This clone was found once. The chain is built from TRBV11-2 and TRBJ1-4; 11 bases agree with TRBD1. The CDR3 is 16 residues long. Looked up from germline, CDR1 is SGHAT and CDR2 is FQNNGV. J was trimmed by 7 bases and V by 1 base; bases with no gene match: 5. The DNA for the CDR3 is TGTGCCAGCAGCTTAGTGTCGGACAGGGGGCGTGAAAAACTGTTTTTT. Translating it yields CASSLVSDRGREKLFF.

The genes are TRBV5-6 and TRBJ2-1, with 9 bases fitting TRBD1. Germline V gene data show CDR1 as SGHDT and CDR2 as YYEEEE. Losses at the gene ends were 4 bases for V and 10 bases for J; bases not matched to a gene: 3. The CDR3 covers 12 residues. The CDR3 DNA is TGTGCCAGCAGCGCCGGGACAGGGGAGCAGTTCTTC. Amino acids: CASSAGTGEQFF.

The V gene is TRBV5-6, the J gene TRBJ2-7, with D maybe TRBD1 (5 bases). This CDR3 region has 13 residues. Germline V gene lookup returns CDR1 SGHDT and CDR2 YYEEEE. V lost 4 bases to trimming and J lost 3 bases, with 11 bases between them. For the CDR3, the DNA is TGTGCCAGCAGCGACCTCGACAGCTACGAGCAGTACTTC. This codes for CASSDLDSYEQYF.

The chain carries TRBV19 and TRBJ1-1; no clear D. The CDR3 covers 14 residues. Germline CDR1 LNHDA, CDR2 SQIVND (reference sequence). V dropped 5 bases and J dropped 0 bases, with 10 bases sitting between them. The CDR3 loop is CASSWASMNTEAFF. CDR3 in DNA: TGTGCCAGTAGTTGGGCCTCTATGAACACTGAAGCTTTCTTT.

The genes are TRBV6-5 and TRBJ2-1; unclear D gene. Trimming removed 2 bases at V and 5 bases at J, with 13 bases between. Germline V gives CDR1 MNHEY, CDR2 SVGAGI. CDR3 length: 15 amino acids. CDR3 protein: CASSYGPQKNNEQFF. CDR3 nucleotide sequence: TGTGCCAGCAGTTACGGGCCCCAGAAGAACAATGAGCAGTTCTTC.

This clone was recorded once. The V call is TRBV19, the J call TRBJ2-1, with D possibly TRBD2 on 5 matching bases. Germline values: CDR1 LNHDA, CDR2 SQIVND (reference sequence). The CDR3 has 12 amino acids. The V end lost 7 bases, the J end lost 9 bases, and 13 bases lay between the germline ends. The CDR3 here is CASTTSWGEQFF. The CDR3, as DNA: TGTGCCAGTACAACTAGTTGGGGTGAGCAGTTCTTC.

The DNA for the CDR3 is TGTGCCAGCCTTCACACCGGGGAGCTGTTTTTT. Amino acid sequence: CASLHTGELFF. J is TRBJ2-2 and V is TRBV6-5; D gene unclear. Trimming removed 8 bases at V and 3 bases at J, with 4 bases between. Germline CDR1 and CDR2: MNHEY and SVGAGI. The CDR3 spans 11 residues.

This clone was recorded only once. The rearrangement links TRBV9 to TRBJ2-7; maybe TRBD2 (6 bases). The germline gives CDR1 SGDLS, CDR2 YYNGEE. The CDR3 runs to 15 residues. V was shortened by 2 bases and J by 5 bases, with 17 bases between the two germline ends. As DNA, the CDR3 is TGTGCCAGCAGCGTTGGGGGGTTCGATAGCGACGAGCAGTACTTC. Amino acid sequence: CASSVGGFDSDEQYF. Drawing the rest from reference TRBV9 and TRBJ2-7, the complete variable domain is DSGVTQTPKHLITATGQRVTLRCSPRSGDLSVYWYQQSLDQGLQFLIQYYNGEERAKGNILERFSAQQFPDLHSELNLSSLELGDSALYFCASSVGGFDSDEQYFGPGTRLTVT.

The rearrangement uses TRBV2 and TRBJ2-7; perhaps TRBD2 as D (6 bases). The V and J ends lost 11 bases and 0 bases respectively, with 14 bases between them. The CDR3 has 13 residues. Germline CDR1 reads SNHLY; CDR2 reads FYNNEI. The CDR3 nucleotides are TGTGCCTCATGGGGGGTGAGCTCCTACGAGCAGTACTTC. This translates into CASWGVSSYEQYF.